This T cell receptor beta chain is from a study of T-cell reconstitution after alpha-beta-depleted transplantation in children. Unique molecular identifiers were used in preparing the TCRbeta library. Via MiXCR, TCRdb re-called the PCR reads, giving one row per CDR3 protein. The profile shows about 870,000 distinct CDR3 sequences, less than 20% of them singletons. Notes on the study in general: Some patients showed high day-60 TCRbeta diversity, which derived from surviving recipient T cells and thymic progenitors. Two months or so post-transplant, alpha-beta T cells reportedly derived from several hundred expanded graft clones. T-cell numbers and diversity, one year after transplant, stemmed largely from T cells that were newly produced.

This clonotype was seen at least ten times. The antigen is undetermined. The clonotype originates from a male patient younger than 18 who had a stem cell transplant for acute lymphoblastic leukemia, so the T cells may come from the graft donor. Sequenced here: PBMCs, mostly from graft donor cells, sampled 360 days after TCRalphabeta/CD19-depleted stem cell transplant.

The CDR3 protein is CASSLNPSGYSYNEQFF. CDR3 DNA sequence: TGTGCCAGCAGCTTAAATCCTAGCGGGTACTCCTACAATGAGCAGTTCTTC. The chain has TRBV7-3 and TRBJ2-1, with TRBD2 matching 8 bases. The CDR3 extends over 17 amino acids. The germline gives CDR1 SGHTA, CDR2 FQGTGA. V shed 1 base and J 0 bases; nucleotides not matched to a gene: 5.